This TCR beta chain comes out of a study of cytomegalovirus exposure and HLA in healthy donors. The V end was cut by 2 bases, the J end by 4 bases, with 14 bases between. Germline assignment: CDR1 MNHEY and CDR2 SVGAGI. CDR3 length equals 15 residues. The study ran its PCR with 60 Vbeta and 13 Jbeta primers. Measured with immunoSEQ multiplex PCR; TCRdb has only the in-frame clones, and not every one. The repertoire holds under 200,000 clones, with over 70% as singletons. This receptor was identified in a woman aged 45 to 65 in good health and CMV-seropositive. This sequence joins TRBV6-5 and TRBJ1-2, with D unresolved. Specimen: PBMCs. The CDR3 nucleotides are TGTGCCAGCAGTTACGAGGGTCGTTATTTCTATGGCTACACCTTC. This codes for CASSYEGRYFYGYTF.